This TCR beta chain is drawn from a study of T cells in Graves' hyperthyroidism and ophthalmopathy. Study-wide context: Peripheral blood was taken when the disease was first diagnosed, before any treatment began.

This CDR3 comprises 16 residues. The J segment lost 4 bases and the V segment lost 5 bases, leaving 10 bases of the junction unmatched. Germline V gives CDR1 SGHTA, CDR2 FQGTGA. General study findings and limits: Most thyroid-expanded clonotypes above 0.001 were also found in blood.

Exclusion of a patient resulted from uncontrolled infection, other autoimmune disease, pregnancy or lactation. Diagnosis rested on symptoms, serum thyroxine and TRAb, thyroid ultrasound, and orbital computed tomography. As concerns this clonotype: Its antigen is unknown. A clone one base away is much larger, so this may be a read error.

The CDR3 regions of TCR beta were amplified from RNA transcripts. The primer set for the first-round RT-PCR of the TCR CDR3 was HTBI. TCRdb called the multiplex PCR reads again in MiXCR, with one record for every CDR3 protein. The sample comprises about 400,000 distinct CDR3 sequences, roughly 15% of which are singletons, and approximately 13% rests with the top ten. The clonotype comes from a man between 18 and 35 years old with Graves' ophthalmopathy. The sample consisted of blood. The chain is built from TRBV7-3 and TRBJ2-3; 9 positions agree with TRBD2. The CDR3 sequence: CASSPGSGSIADTQYF. The DNA of the CDR3 is TGTGCCAGCAGCCCAGGTAGCGGGAGCATTGCAGATACGCAGTATTTT.